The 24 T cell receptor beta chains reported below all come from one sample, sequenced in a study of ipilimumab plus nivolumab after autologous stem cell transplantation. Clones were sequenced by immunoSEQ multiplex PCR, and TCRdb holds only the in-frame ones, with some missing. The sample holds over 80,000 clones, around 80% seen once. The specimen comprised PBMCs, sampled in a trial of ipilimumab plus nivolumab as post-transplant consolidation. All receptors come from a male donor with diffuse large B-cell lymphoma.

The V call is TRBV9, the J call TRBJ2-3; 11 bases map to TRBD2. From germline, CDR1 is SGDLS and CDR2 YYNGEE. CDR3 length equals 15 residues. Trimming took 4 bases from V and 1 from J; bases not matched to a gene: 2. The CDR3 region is CASSKTSGGTDTQYF. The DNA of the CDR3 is TGTGCCAGCAGCAAGACTAGCGGGGGCACAGATACGCAGTATTTT.

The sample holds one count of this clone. This CDR3 reads CASSLKVPGITYEQYF. In nucleotides, the CDR3 is TGTGCCAGCAGCTTAAAGGTTCCCGGCATTACCTACGAGCAGTACTTC. The chain couples TRBV7-2 to TRBJ2-7; D ambiguous. This CDR3 has 16 amino acids. The V end lost 2 bases, the J end lost 2 bases, and 16 bases lay between the germline ends. Germline values: CDR1 SGHTA, CDR2 FQGNSA.

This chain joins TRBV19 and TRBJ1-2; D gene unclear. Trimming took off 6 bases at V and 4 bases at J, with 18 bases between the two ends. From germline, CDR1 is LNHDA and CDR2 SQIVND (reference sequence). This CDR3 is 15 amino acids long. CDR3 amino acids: CASRYGGSFGYGYTF. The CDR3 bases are TGTGCCAGTAGATATGGAGGGTCATTCGGCTATGGCTACACCTTC.

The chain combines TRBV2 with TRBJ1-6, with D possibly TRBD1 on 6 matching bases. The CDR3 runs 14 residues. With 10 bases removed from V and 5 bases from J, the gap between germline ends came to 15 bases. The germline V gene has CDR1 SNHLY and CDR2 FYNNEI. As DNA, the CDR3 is TGTGCCATATACAGGGAGGAAAATAATTCACCCCTCCACTTT. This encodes CAIYREENNSPLHF.

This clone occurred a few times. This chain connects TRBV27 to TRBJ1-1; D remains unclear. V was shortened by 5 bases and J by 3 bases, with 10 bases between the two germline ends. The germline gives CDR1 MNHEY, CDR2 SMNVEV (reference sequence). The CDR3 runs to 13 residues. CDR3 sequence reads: CASSLLQDTEAFF. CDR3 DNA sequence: TGTGCCAGCAGTCTATTACAAGACACTGAAGCTTTCTTT.

The CDR3 region has the DNA TGTGCCAGCAGCGCCGTTCCGGGACTAGGACAAGAGACCCAGTACTTC. Translation: CASSAVPGLGQETQYF. This rearrangement joins TRBV9 to TRBJ2-5; 8 positions match TRBD2. The V gene's germline CDR1 is SGDLS and CDR2 YYNGEE. The CDR3 has 16 amino acids. V dropped 3 bases and J dropped 2; count of bases not matched to a gene: 9.

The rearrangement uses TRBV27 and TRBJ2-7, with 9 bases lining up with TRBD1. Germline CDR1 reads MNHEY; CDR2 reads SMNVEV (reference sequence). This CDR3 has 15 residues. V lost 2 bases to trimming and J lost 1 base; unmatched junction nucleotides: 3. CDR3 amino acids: CASSLIGQGSYEQYF. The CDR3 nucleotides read TGTGCCAGCAGTTTAATAGGACAGGGGTCCTACGAGCAGTACTTC.

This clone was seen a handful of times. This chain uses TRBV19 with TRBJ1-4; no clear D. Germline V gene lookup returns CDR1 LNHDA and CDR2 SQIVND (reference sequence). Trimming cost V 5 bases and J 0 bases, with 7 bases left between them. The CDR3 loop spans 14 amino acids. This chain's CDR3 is CASSLGATNEKLFF. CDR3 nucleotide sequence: TGTGCCAGTAGTCTTGGAGCAACTAATGAAAAACTGTTTTTT.

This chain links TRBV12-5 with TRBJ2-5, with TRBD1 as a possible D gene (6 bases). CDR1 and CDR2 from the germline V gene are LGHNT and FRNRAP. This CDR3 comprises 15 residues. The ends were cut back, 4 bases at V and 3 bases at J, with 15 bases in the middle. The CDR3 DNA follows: TGTGCTAGTGGTTCAAAACCCCCAGGGGAAGAGACCCAGTACTTC. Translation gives CASGSKPPGEETQYF.

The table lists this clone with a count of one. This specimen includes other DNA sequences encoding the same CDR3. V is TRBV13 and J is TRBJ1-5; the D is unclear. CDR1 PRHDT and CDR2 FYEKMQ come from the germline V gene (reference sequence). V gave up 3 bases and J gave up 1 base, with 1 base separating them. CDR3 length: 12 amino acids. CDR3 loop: CASSFSNQPQHF. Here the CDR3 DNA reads TGTGCCAGCAGCTTCAGCAATCAGCCCCAGCATTTT. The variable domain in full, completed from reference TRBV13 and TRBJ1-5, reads AAGVIQSPRHLIKEKRETATLKCYPIPRHDTVYWYQQGPGQDPQFLISFYEKMQSDKGSIPDRFSAQQFSDYHSELNMSSLELGDSALYFCASSFSNQPQHFGDGTRLSIL.

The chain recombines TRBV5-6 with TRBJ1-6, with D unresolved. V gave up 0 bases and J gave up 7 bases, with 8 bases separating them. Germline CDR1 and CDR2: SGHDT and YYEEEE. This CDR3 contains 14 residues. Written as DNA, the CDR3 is TGTGCCAGCAGCTTGGACGCAGGAAATTCACCCCTCCACTTT. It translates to CASSLDAGNSPLHF.

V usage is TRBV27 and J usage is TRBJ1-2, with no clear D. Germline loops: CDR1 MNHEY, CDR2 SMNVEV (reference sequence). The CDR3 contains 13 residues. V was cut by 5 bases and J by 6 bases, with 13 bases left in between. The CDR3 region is CASSPRRVDGYTF. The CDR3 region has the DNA TGTGCCAGCAGTCCCCGAAGGGTGGATGGCTACACCTTC.

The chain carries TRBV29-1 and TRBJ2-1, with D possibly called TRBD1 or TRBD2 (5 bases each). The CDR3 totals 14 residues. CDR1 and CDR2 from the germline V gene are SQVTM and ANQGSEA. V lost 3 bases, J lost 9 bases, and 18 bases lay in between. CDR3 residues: CSVDPGMAQGEQFF. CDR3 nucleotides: TGCAGCGTTGATCCCGGGATGGCTCAGGGTGAGCAGTTCTTC.

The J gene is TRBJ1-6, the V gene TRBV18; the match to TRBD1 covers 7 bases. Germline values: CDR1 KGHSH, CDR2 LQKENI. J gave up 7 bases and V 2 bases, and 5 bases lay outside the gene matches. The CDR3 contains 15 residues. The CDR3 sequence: CASSPRQGDNSPLHF. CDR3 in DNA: TGTGCCAGCTCACCAAGACAGGGTGACAATTCACCCCTCCACTTT.

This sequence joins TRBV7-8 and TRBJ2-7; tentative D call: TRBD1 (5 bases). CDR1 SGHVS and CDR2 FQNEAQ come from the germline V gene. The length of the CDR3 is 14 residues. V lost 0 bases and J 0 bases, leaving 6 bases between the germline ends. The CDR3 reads CASSLADSSYEQYF. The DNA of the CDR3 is TGTGCCAGCAGCTTAGCCGACAGCTCCTACGAGCAGTACTTC. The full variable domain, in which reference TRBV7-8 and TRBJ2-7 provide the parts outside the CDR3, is GAGVSQSPRYKVAKRGQDVALRCDPISGHVSLFWYQQALGQGPEFLTYFQNEAQLDKSGLPSDRFFAERPEGSVSTLKIQRTQQEDSAVYLCASSLADSSYEQYFGPGTRLTVT.

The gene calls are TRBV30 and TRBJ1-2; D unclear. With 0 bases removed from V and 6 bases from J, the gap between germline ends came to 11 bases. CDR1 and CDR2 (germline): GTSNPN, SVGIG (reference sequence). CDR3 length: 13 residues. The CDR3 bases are TGTGCCTGGAGTGTATCCGGGAGAAATGGCTACACCTTC. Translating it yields CAWSVSGRNGYTF.

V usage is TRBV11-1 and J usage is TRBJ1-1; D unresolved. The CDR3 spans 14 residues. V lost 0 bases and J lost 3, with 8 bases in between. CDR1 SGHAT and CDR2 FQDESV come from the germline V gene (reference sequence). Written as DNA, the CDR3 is TGTGCCAGCAGCTTAGCGGGGTATCACACTGAAGCTTTCTTT. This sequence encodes CASSLAGYHTEAFF.

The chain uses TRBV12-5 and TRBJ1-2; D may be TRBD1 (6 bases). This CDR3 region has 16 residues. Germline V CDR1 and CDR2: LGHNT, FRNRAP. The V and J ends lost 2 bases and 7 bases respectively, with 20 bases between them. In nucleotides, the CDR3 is TGTGCTAGTGGTTTGACCACTACAGGGATGGTGAGTGGCTACACCTTC. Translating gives CASGLTTTGMVSGYTF.

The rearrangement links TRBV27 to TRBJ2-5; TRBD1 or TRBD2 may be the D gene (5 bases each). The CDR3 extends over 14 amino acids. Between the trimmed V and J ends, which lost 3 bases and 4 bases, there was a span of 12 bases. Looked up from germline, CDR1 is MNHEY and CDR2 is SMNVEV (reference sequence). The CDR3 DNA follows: TGTGCCAGCAGTTTGAGGGACGCCTTAGAGACCCAGTACTTC. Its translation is CASSLRDALETQYF.

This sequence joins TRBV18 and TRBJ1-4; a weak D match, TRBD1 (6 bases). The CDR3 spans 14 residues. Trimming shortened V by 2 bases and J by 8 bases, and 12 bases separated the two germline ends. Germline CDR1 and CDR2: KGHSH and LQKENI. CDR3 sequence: CASSPRGGREKLFF. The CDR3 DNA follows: TGTGCCAGCTCACCAAGAGGGGGTCGGGAAAAACTGTTTTTT.

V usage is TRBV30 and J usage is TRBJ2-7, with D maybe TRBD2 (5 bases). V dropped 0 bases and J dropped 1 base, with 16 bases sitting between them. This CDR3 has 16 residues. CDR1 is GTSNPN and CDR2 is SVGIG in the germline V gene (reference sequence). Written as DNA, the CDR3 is TGTGCCTGGAGTGTACCAGTTTCACGGGGATCCTACGAGCAGTACTTC. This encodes CAWSVPVSRGSYEQYF.

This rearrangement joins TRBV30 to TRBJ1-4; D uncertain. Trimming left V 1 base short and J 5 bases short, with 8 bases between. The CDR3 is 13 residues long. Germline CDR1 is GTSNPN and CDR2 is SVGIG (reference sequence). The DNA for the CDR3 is TGTGCCTGGAGTGAGGGCAGCAATGAAAAACTGTTTTTT. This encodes CAWSEGSNEKLFF.

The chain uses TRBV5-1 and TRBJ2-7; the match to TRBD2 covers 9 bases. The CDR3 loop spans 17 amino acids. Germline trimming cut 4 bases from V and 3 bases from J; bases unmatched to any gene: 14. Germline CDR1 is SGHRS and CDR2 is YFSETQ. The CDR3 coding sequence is TGCGCCAGCAGCCCGCGAGGGGTACTAGCGGGCCTCTACGAGCAGTACTTC. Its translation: CASSPRGVLAGLYEQYF.

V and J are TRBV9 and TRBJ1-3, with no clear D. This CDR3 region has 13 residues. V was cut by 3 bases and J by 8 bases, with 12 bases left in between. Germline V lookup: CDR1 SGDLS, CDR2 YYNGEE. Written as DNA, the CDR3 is TGTGCCAGCAGCGACCCACGGGCTTACACCATATATTTT. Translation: CASSDPRAYTIYF.